This TCR beta chain was sequenced during a study of STAT5B mutations in CD4+ large granular lymphocyte leukemia. Between the trimmed V and J ends, which lost 2 bases and 0 bases, there was a span of 5 bases. This CDR3 contains 14 residues. Germline V gives CDR1 GTSNPN, CDR2 SVGIG (reference sequence). TCRdb's table, derived via immunoSEQ multiplex PCR, lists solely in-frame clones and lacks some. Here the sample spans about 20,000 clones, 82% being singletons. This receptor was taken from a human donor in good health. The specimen sequenced was CD4+ T cells from blood buffy coats. This chain connects TRBV30 to TRBJ2-6; D is unclear. CDR3 protein: CAWSFFSGANVLTF. CDR3 sequence (DNA): TGTGCCTGGAGTTTTTTCTCTGGGGCCAACGTCCTGACTTTC.